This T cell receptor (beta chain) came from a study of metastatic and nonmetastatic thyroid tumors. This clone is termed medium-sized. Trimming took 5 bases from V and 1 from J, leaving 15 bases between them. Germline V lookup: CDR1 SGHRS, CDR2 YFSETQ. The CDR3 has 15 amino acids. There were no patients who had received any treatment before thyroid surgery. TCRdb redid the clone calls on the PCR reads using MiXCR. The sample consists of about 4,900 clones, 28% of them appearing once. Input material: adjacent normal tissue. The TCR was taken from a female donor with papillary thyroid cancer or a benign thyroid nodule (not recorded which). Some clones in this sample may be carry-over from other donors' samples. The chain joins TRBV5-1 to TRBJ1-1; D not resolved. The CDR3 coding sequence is TGCGCCAGCAGACCCGAATTGTTTCAGAACACTGAAGCTTTCTTT. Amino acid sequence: CASRPELFQNTEAFF.